The T cell receptor beta chain under discussion was sequenced for a study of cytomegalovirus exposure and HLA in healthy donors. Study observations and caveats: The authors later found HLA-associated TCR beta chains more clonally expanded than equally common others. Among donors in an Asian-associated ancestry cluster, a later analysis reportedly found fewer N-insertions than the roughly 610-donor mean. In a later analysis, several top co-occurrence clusters appeared linked to parvovirus B19, influenza, CMV and Epstein-Barr virus. Owing to their indistinguishability, certain V segments, notably TRBV6-2 and TRBV6-3, were excluded.

The primer mix had 60 Vbeta and 13 Jbeta primers. Sequenced by immunoSEQ multiplex PCR; TCRdb stores in-frame clones only, minus some. Here the sample spans tens of thousands of clones, approximately 84% being singletons. The CDR3 loop spans 13 amino acids. V was shortened by 5 bases and J by 3 bases, with 11 bases between the two germline ends. CDR1 is SEHNR and CDR2 is FQNEAQ in the germline V gene (reference sequence). This clone occurred a few times. The antigen remains unidentified. The sequencing input was PBMCs. The source of this sequence is a man aged 50-60 years in good health and CMV-seronegative. The rearrangement links TRBV7-9 to TRBJ2-7; D unclear. CDR3 bases: TGTGCCAGCAGCCCCCCTTCTAACTACGAGCAGTACTTC. Its protein product is CASSPPSNYEQYF. The complete variable domain, with remaining parts taken from reference TRBV7-9 and TRBJ2-7, reads DTGVSQNPRHKITKRGQNVTFRCDPISEHNRLYWYRQTLGQGPEFLTYFQNEAQLEKSRLLSDRFSAERPKGSFSTLEIQRTEQGDSAMYLCASSPPSNYEQYFGPGTRLTVT.